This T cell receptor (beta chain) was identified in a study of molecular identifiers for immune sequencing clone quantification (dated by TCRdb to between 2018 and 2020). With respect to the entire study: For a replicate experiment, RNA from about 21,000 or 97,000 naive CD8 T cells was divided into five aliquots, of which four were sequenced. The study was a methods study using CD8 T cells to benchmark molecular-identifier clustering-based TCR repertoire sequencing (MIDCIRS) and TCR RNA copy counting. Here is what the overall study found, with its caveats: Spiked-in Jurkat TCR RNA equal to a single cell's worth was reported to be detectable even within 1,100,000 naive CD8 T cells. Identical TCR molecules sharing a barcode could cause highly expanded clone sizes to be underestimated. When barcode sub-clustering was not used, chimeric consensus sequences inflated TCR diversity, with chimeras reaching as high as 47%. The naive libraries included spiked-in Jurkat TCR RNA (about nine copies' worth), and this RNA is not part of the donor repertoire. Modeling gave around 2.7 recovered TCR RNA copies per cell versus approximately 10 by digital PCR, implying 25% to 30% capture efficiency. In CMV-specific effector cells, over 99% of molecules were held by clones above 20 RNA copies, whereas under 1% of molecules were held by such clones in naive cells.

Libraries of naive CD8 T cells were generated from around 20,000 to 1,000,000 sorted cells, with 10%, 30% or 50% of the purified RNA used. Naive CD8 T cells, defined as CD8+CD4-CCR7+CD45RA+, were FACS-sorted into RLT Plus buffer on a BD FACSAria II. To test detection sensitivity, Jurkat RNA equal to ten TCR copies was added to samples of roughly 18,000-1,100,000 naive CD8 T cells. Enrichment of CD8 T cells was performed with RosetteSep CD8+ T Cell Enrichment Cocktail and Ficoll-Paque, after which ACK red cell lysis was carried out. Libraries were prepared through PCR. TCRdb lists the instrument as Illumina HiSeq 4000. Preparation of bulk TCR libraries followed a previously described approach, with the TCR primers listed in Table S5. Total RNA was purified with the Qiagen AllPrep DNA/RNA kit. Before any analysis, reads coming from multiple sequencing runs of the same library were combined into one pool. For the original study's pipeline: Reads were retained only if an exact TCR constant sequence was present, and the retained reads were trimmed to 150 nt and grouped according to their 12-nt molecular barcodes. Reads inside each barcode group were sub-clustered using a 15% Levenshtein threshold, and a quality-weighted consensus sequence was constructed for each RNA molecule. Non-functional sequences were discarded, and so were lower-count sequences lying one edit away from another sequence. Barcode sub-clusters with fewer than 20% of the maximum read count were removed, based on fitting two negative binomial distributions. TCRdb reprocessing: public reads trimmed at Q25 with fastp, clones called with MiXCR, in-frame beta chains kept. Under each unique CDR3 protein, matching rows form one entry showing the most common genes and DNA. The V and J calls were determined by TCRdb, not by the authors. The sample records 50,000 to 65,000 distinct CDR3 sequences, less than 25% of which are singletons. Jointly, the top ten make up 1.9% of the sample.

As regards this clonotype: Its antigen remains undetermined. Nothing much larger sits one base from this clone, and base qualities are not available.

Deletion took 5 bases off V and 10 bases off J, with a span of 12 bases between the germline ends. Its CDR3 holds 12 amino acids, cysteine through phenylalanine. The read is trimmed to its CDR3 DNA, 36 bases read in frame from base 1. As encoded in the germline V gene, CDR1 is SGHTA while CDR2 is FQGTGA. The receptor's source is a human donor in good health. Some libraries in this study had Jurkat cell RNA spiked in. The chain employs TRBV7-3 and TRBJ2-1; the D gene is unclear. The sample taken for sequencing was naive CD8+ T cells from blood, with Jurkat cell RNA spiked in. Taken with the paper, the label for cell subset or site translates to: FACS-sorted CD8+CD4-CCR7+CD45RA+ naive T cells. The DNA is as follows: TGTGCCAGCAGCCCCCTTTCTGGGGAGCAGTTCTTC. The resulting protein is CASSPLSGEQFF.